These T cell receptor beta chains were read from a single sample in a study of CD8 T cells in ankylosing spondylitis. TCRdb reprocessed the 5' RACE reads with MiXCR, giving one entry per CDR3 protein. The sample includes 700,000 to 1,000,000 distinct CDR3 sequences, over 9.5% of them seen just once. Sequences were obtained from blood, either unsorted or a sorted T cell fraction (not recorded which). The receptors here all came from a male donor with ankylosing spondylitis. CDR3s include the opening cysteine and the closing phenylalanine or tryptophan. Each record gives: V gene, J gene, D gene, clone size, CDR3 protein, CDR3 DNA. The D gene is left open where the match is weak. A row's size may be missing; if present it is once, few, many or a size class.

V: TRBV29-1
J: TRBJ2-6
D: NA
size: many
CDR3: CSVSSAGANVLTF
DNA: TGCAGCGTCTCGAGTGCTGGGGCCAACGTCCTGACTTTC

V: TRBV7-2
J: TRBJ2-7
D: NA
size: few
CDR3: CASSLAGGGLEGYF
DNA: TGTGCCAGCAGCTTAGCGGGTGGAGGCTTGGAGGGGTACTTC

V: TRBV5-1
J: TRBJ1-1
D: TRBD1
size: few
CDR3: CASSLLGQVAEAFF
DNA: TGCGCCAGCAGCTTGTTGGGACAGGTTGCTGAAGCTTTCTTT

V: TRBV3-1
J: TRBJ1-6
D: NA
size: few
CDR3: CASRQGLSPLHF
DNA: TGTGCCAGCAGACAGGGTCTATCACCCCTCCACTTT

V: TRBV4-3
J: TRBJ2-7
D: NA
size: many
CDR3: CASSQGGLSSYEQYF
DNA: TGCGCCAGCAGCCAAGGGGGGCTAAGCTCCTACGAGCAGTACTTC

V: TRBV10-3
J: TRBJ2-3
D: NA
size: NA
CDR3: CAISEGPTSGDTQYF
DNA: TGTGCCATCAGTGAGGGACCCACCTCGGGAGATACGCAGTATTTT

V: TRBV30
J: TRBJ2-1
D: NA
size: NA
CDR3: CAWRDYGRNEQFF
DNA: TGTGCCTGGAGGGATTATGGAAGGAATGAGCAGTTCTTC

V: TRBV12-3/TRBV12-4
J: TRBJ1-6
D: NA
size: NA
CDR3: CASSSENSPLHF
DNA: TGTGCCAGCAGTTCGGAGAATTCACCCCTCCACTTT

V: TRBV7-3
J: TRBJ2-3
D: NA
size: NA
CDR3: CASSRGGDTDTQYF
DNA: TGTGCCAGCAGCCGTGGCGGGGACACAGATACGCAGTATTTT

V: TRBV6-1
J: TRBJ1-1
D: NA
size: NA
CDR3: CASSSGTDTEAFF
DNA: TGTGCCAGCAGTTCCGGGACTGACACTGAAGCTTTCTTT

V: TRBV4-2
J: TRBJ2-2
D: NA
size: NA
CDR3: CASSQVHTENTGELFF
DNA: TGTGCCAGCAGCCAAGTCCACACTGAGAACACCGGGGAGCTGTTTTTT